The present entry profiles one T cell receptor (beta chain) with its context. The antigen remains unidentified. The PCR contained 60 Vbeta and 13 Jbeta primers. The table came from immunoSEQ multiplex PCR; TCRdb's copy has only in-frame clones and leaves some out. In the table there are under 200,000 clones, roughly 71% of which are singletons. This entry is derived from a study of cytomegalovirus exposure and HLA in healthy donors. Whole-study results and caveats: A later analysis reportedly found that, within productive TCRs, an Asian-associated ancestry cluster had fewer N-insertions than the mean observed across the approximately 700 donors.

The germline gives CDR1 MGHRA, CDR2 YSYEKL. This CDR3 spans 14 amino acids. V was shortened by 4 bases and J by 0 bases, with 10 bases between the two germline ends. Healthy people donating bone marrow made up the donors. This chain uses TRBV4-1 with TRBJ2-7; D is undetermined. This TCR was recovered from a male donor in good health and CMV-seropositive. Sequencing was carried out using PBMCs. The CDR3 DNA reads as TGCGCCAGCAGCCCGAGCGCCTCCTCCTACGAGCAGTACTTC. Its protein product is CASSPSASSYEQYF.